The 28 T cell receptor beta chains given below trace back to one sample, sequenced in a study of human T cells and chemical hapten exposure. Each CDR3 protein is one row after TCRdb ran MiXCR on the RACE reads. Here the sample spans some 380,000 distinct CDR3 sequences, about 4.8% being singletons. Documented time point: patch test 1, 2 weeks after DPC sensitization. Noted treatment: therapeutic diphenylcyclopropenone sensitization with weekly scalp DPC. Sequenced material: whole blood, taken in connection with sensitization to the hapten diphenylcyclopropenone (DPC). All receptors come from a woman aged 45-65 years with alopecia areata. Some clones in this sample may be carry-over from other donors' samples.

This clonotype was seen more than once but under ten times. This chain links TRBV7-2 with TRBJ1-2; D is perhaps TRBD1 (5 bases). This CDR3 is 16 amino acids long. V shed 5 bases and J shed 8 bases, with 24 bases lying between them. CDR1 and CDR2 from the germline V gene are SGHTA and FQGNSA. The CDR3 reads CASSGRGREGPRGYTF. CDR3 DNA: TGTGCCAGCAGCGGAAGGGGCAGGGAAGGTCCCAGGGGCTACACCTTC.

As concerns this clonotype: With a much larger clone just one base away, this may be a read error. The V gene is TRBV3-1, the J gene TRBJ1-1; TRBD1 agrees at 7 bases. This CDR3 spans 17 amino acids. CDR1 LGHDT and CDR2 YNNKEL come from the germline V gene (reference sequence). CDR3 sequence: CASCQDPGQAVGTEAFF. The CDR3 DNA is TGTGCCAGCTGCCAAGATCCTGGACAGGCTGTTGGCACTGAAGCTTTCTTT. The entire variable domain, with the rest obtained from reference TRBV3-1 and TRBJ1-1, is as follows: DTAVSQTPKYLVTQMGNDKSIKCEQNLGHDTMYWYKQDSKKFLKIMFSYNNKELIINETVPNRFSPKSPDKAHLNLHINSLELGDSAVYFCASCQDPGQAVGTEAFFGQGTRLTVV.

This clonotype showed up many times. The chain is built from TRBV28 and TRBJ1-4, with D unresolved. The V gene's germline CDR1 is MDHEN and CDR2 SYDVKM. CDR3 length equals 14 residues. Trimming took off 6 bases at V and 0 bases at J, with 8 bases between the two ends. Here the CDR3 DNA reads TGTGCCAGCAGGTCCGGTGCAACTAATGAAAAACTGTTTTTT. As protein: CASRSGATNEKLFF.

This clonotype was seen repeatedly, ten times or more. The V call is TRBV9, the J call TRBJ2-7; D ambiguous. The CDR3 contains 14 residues. Deletions cut 0 bases from V and 4 bases from J, with 11 bases between. The germline gives CDR1 SGDLS, CDR2 YYNGEE. The CDR3: CASSVGDIRYEQYF. The DNA for the CDR3 is TGTGCCAGCAGCGTAGGAGACATAAGATACGAGCAGTACTTC.

In its sample, this clonotype was seen many times. The rearrangement links TRBV4-1 to TRBJ1-6; 8 bases fit TRBD1. This CDR3 comprises 15 residues. V was clipped by 4 bases and J by 6 bases; unmatched bases: 5. In germline, CDR1 is MGHRA, CDR2 YSYEKL. The CDR3 is CASSPSGQGNSPLHF. Here the CDR3 DNA reads TGCGCCAGCAGCCCATCTGGACAGGGTAATTCACCCCTCCACTTT.

This clonotype was seen a handful of times. V is TRBV20-1 and J is TRBJ1-2; no firm D call. This CDR3 is built from 14 residues. V shed 0 bases and J shed 11 bases, with 19 bases lying between them. In germline, CDR1 is DFQATT, CDR2 SNEGSKA (reference sequence). The CDR3 loop is CSARENRYSSEYTF. The CDR3 DNA reads TGCAGTGCTAGAGAGAACAGATACTCCTCTGAGTACACCTTC.

This clonotype appeared many times. J is TRBJ2-1 and V is TRBV28; a weak D match, TRBD2 (7 bases). Germline CDR1 is MDHEN and CDR2 is SYDVKM. The ends were cut back, 8 bases at V and 6 bases at J, with 14 bases in the middle. The CDR3 contains 13 residues. The CDR3 sequence is CASGGGSINEQFF. The CDR3 bases are TGTGCCAGCGGGGGCGGGAGCATCAATGAGCAGTTCTTC.

This clonotype has a count of ten or more. The chain links TRBV12-5 to TRBJ2-2; TRBD1 aligns across 7 bases. V gave up 5 bases and J gave up 13 bases; unmatched junction bases: 7. The CDR3 is 12 residues long. Germline V CDR1 and CDR2: LGHNT, FRNRAP. The CDR3 region has the DNA TGTGCTAGTGGTGAGACAGGGCTGGGGCTGTTTTTT. It yields the protein CASGETGLGLFF.

This clonotype was seen a handful of times. The V and J genes are TRBV3-1 and TRBJ2-3; 8 positions match TRBD2. The trim removed 1 base at V and 5 bases at J, leaving 14 bases unmatched. The CDR3 has 18 residues. Germline CDR1 is LGHDT and CDR2 is YNNKEL (reference sequence). CDR3 sequence (DNA): TGTGCCAGCAGCCAAGGGACACCGGGACTAGGAGGTCTAGATACGCAGTATTTT. This translates into CASSQGTPGLGGLDTQYF.

This clonotype was recorded many times. J is TRBJ2-1 and V is TRBV7-8; D is unclear. V shed 1 base and J shed 1 base, with 5 bases lying between them. The CDR3 runs to 14 residues. The germline CDR1 and CDR2 sequences are SGHVS and FQNEAQ. CDR3 protein: CASSLGYSYNEQFF. The CDR3 DNA reads as TGTGCCAGCAGCTTAGGCTATTCCTACAATGAGCAGTTCTTC.

As regards this clonotype: This could be a read error, since a much larger clone is one nucleotide away. V and J are TRBV5-5 and TRBJ1-1; D gene uncertain. Per the germline V gene, CDR1 is SGHKS and CDR2 is YYEKEE (reference sequence). The CDR3 has 13 residues. CDR3: CTSSFWGNTEAFF. For the CDR3, the DNA is TGTACCAGCAGCTTTTGGGGGAACACTGAAGCTTTCTTT.

The sample holds many counts of this clonotype. V usage is TRBV28 and J usage is TRBJ2-7; weak D call: TRBD2 (5 bases). The CDR3 totals 14 residues. Germline V gene sequence: CDR1 MDHEN, CDR2 SYDVKM. Trimming took off 2 bases at V and 5 bases at J, with 13 bases between the two ends. The CDR3 protein is CASSLGFWRHEQYF. The CDR3 region has the DNA TGTGCCAGCAGTTTAGGGTTCTGGAGGCACGAGCAGTACTTC. Full variable domain (missing parts from reference TRBV28 and TRBJ2-7): DVKVTQSSRYLVKRTGEKVFLECVQDMDHENMFWYRQDPGLGLRLIYFSYDVKMKEKGDIPEGYSVSREKKERFSLILESASTNQTSMYLCASSLGFWRHEQYFGPGTRLTVT.

This clonotype was observed many times. The chain is built from TRBV20-1 and TRBJ2-7; 11 nucleotides line up with TRBD1. The length of the CDR3 is 12 residues. Germline lookup yields CDR1 DFQATT and CDR2 SNEGSKA (reference sequence). J was trimmed by 7 bases and V by 5 bases; bases with no gene match: 4. CDR3 in amino acids: CSAWDRGWEQYF. CDR3 nucleotide sequence: TGCAGTGCTTGGGACAGGGGGTGGGAGCAGTACTTC.

The J gene is TRBJ2-5, the V gene TRBV5-1; no clear D. CDR3 length equals 14 residues. V was trimmed by 4 bases and J by 0 bases, leaving 10 bases between them. Germline V lookup: CDR1 SGHRS, CDR2 YFSETQ. The CDR3 DNA follows: TGCGCCAGCAGCGGTGACACCTACCAAGAGACCCAGTACTTC. Translated, it gives CASSGDTYQETQYF.

The rearrangement links TRBV6-2 or TRBV6-3 to TRBJ1-1; D ambiguous. Germline CDR1 and CDR2: MNHEY and SVGEGT. The length of the CDR3 is 13 residues. V dropped 2 bases and J dropped 1 base, with 5 bases sitting between them. The CDR3, as DNA: TGTGCCAGCAGTTACCAGCCGAACACTGAAGCTTTCTTT. Protein sequence: CASSYQPNTEAFF.

The V gene is TRBV5-1, the J gene TRBJ2-7, with 8 bases aligning to TRBD2. After removal of 4 bases from V and 2 bases from J, the junction contained 5 bases not matched to a gene. The CDR3 loop spans 14 amino acids. Germline V gives CDR1 SGHRS, CDR2 YFSETQ. Here the CDR3 DNA reads TGCGCCAGCAGCCCCACGGGGGGGCCCTACGAGCAGTACTTC. As protein: CASSPTGGPYEQYF.

This chain links TRBV5-4 with TRBJ1-5; 7 nucleotides align to TRBD1. The germline V gene has CDR1 SGHNT and CDR2 YYREEE (reference sequence). The CDR3 length is 16 residues. With 4 bases clipped from V and 0 bases from J, the junction kept 7 bases outside the gene matches. The CDR3 loop is CASSANTGVSNQPQHF. Written as DNA, the CDR3 is TGTGCCAGCAGCGCGAATACAGGGGTTAGCAATCAGCCCCAGCATTTT.

The sample holds a few counts of this clonotype. The chain recombines TRBV20-1 with TRBJ1-4, with D possibly TRBD1 on 6 matching bases. The germline V gene encodes CDR1 DFQATT and CDR2 SNEGSKA (reference sequence). The CDR3 spans 13 residues. V lost 5 bases and J lost 0, with 7 bases in between. The CDR3 DNA follows: TGCAGTGCTTACAGGGCAACTAATGAAAAACTGTTTTTT. Translating it yields CSAYRATNEKLFF.

This chain joins TRBV6-1 and TRBJ1-1, with TRBD1 matching 8 bases. There are 15 residues in the CDR3. Germline CDR1 MNHNS, CDR2 SASEGT. V lost 3 bases and J lost 1; bases outside the gene matches: 4. The CDR3 DNA reads TGTGCCAGCAGTGATGGGGACAGGACGAACACTGAAGCTTTCTTT. Translating gives CASSDGDRTNTEAFF.

The chain links TRBV7-2 to TRBJ2-3; a possible D gene is TRBD2 (6 bases). With 7 bases removed from V and 4 bases from J, the gap between germline ends came to 18 bases. The CDR3 sequence is 15 residues long. Germline assignment: CDR1 SGHTA and CDR2 FQGNSA. The CDR3 DNA sequence: TGTGCCAGCACCGGAGGGTCGGGTCGGCCAGATACGCAGTATTTT. Amino acid sequence: CASTGGSGRPDTQYF.

This clonotype has a count of ten or more. The J gene is TRBJ1-1, the V gene TRBV7-8; 7 positions match TRBD1. There are 15 residues in the CDR3. The germline CDR1 and CDR2 sequences are SGHVS and FQNEAQ. Trimming at V came to 2 bases and at J to 4 bases, leaving 7 bases not matched to a gene. CDR3 loop: CASSLSGTVGTEAFF. CDR3 DNA: TGTGCCAGCAGCTTAAGTGGGACAGTTGGCACTGAAGCTTTCTTT. Using reference TRBV7-8 and TRBJ1-1 for the parts outside the CDR3, the full variable domain is GAGVSQSPRYKVAKRGQDVALRCDPISGHVSLFWYQQALGQGPEFLTYFQNEAQLDKSGLPSDRFFAERPEGSVSTLKIQRTQQEDSAVYLCASSLSGTVGTEAFFGQGTRLTVV.

This clonotype was detected ten times or more. V usage is TRBV7-7 and J usage is TRBJ2-7; TRBD1 matches at 7 bases. Germline lookup yields CDR1 SSHAT and CDR2 FNYEAQ (reference sequence). The CDR3 covers 13 residues. The V and J ends lost 1 base and 11 bases, in that order; junction bases with no gene match: 8. The CDR3 sequence is CASSLGWGTEKYF. The CDR3 DNA is TGTGCCAGCAGCTTAGGATGGGGGACAGAAAAGTACTTC.

A few counts support this clonotype. The rearrangement joins TRBV27 to TRBJ1-2; TRBD1 is a possible D gene (6 bases). This CDR3 is built from 15 residues. Germline V lookup: CDR1 MNHEY, CDR2 SMNVEV (reference sequence). V was trimmed by 2 bases and J by 6 bases, leaving 16 bases between them. The CDR3 protein is CASSLKGRKGDGYTF. The CDR3 DNA follows: TGTGCCAGCAGTTTAAAAGGGAGGAAGGGGGATGGCTACACCTTC.

This clonotype was seen more than once but under ten times. This chain joins TRBV6-6 and TRBJ1-3, with a possible D match to TRBD1 (5 bases). V was trimmed by 5 bases and J by 0 bases, leaving 14 bases between them. Per the germline V gene, CDR1 is MNHNY and CDR2 is SVGAGI (reference sequence). This CDR3 contains 16 residues. This chain's CDR3 is CASSTGRHNSGNTIYF. The CDR3 nucleotides are TGTGCCAGCAGTACGGGACGCCACAACTCTGGAAACACCATATATTTT.

As to this clonotype: A much larger clone differs from this one at a single base, so this may be a read error. The rearrangement links TRBV7-8 to TRBJ2-5, with D possibly TRBD2 on 6 matching bases. Deletions cut 8 bases from V and 4 bases from J, with 11 bases between. The length of the CDR3 is 12 residues. CDR1 is SGHVS and CDR2 is FQNEAQ in the germline V gene. The CDR3 region has the DNA TGTGCCAGCTGCGCCGGGGGAGAGACCCAGTACTTC. Translating gives CASCAGGETQYF.

This clonotype was observed at least ten times. The CDR3: CAAGGQGAQPQHF. Written as DNA, the CDR3 is TGTGCCGCCGGGGGACAGGGGGCTCAGCCCCAGCATTTT. The chain couples TRBV24-1 to TRBJ1-5; 12 positions agree with TRBD1. The CDR3 has 13 residues. Germline CDR1 and CDR2: KGHDR and SFDVKD. Trimming took 12 bases from V and 6 from J; bases not matched to a gene: 5.

This clonotype was counted ten times or more. The rearrangement uses TRBV5-1 and TRBJ2-1, with 10 bases matching TRBD2. Germline V gene lookup returns CDR1 SGHRS and CDR2 YFSETQ. This CDR3 contains 16 residues. The V gene end was trimmed by 0 bases and the J gene end by 9 bases; junction bases not matched to a gene: 9. In nucleotides, the CDR3 is TGCGCCAGCAGCTTGGATGCTAGCGGGGGTCTGGGTGAGCAGTTCTTC. Protein sequence: CASSLDASGGLGEQFF.

Note on this clonotype: This may come from a read error, since a much larger clone is one base off. As DNA, the CDR3 is TGTGCCAGCTGGCCTTGGCCCCAGCATTTT. Its translation: CASWPWPQHF. V gene TRBV6-1 combines with J gene TRBJ1-5, with no clear D. The CDR3 contains 10 residues. Germline-derived CDR1 and CDR2 are MNHNS and SASEGT. The ends were cut back, 8 bases at V and 9 bases at J, with 8 bases in the middle.